This T cell receptor (beta chain) was observed in a study of Tregs in tolerant kidney transplant recipients. Trimming removed 3 bases from V and 4 bases from J; junction bases left unmatched: 6. This CDR3 has 15 amino acids. Per germline, CDR1 MGHRA and CDR2 YSYEKL. Clones were read by immunoSEQ multiplex PCR, and TCRdb kept only the in-frame ones, dropping some. Of fewer than 55,000 clones listed, approximately 89% are singletons. Mixed chimerism was transient after nonmyeloablative marrow transplants from related graft donors. This clonotype was sampled from a human patient who received a combined kidney and bone marrow transplant. The graft donor may account for some of the T cells. The sequencing here drew on CD8+ T cells from blood (PBMCs), taken 12 months after the transplant. V is TRBV4-1 and J is TRBJ2-3; 8 nucleotides align to TRBD2. The CDR3 loop is CASSQGPREADTQYF. CDR3 bases: TGCGCCAGCAGCCAGGGACCGCGGGAGGCAGATACGCAGTATTTT.